The text below deals with one T cell receptor (beta chain). This specimen comes from a study of control samples from healthy donors and cancer patients. This CDR3 contains 16 residues. Trimming took off 6 bases at V and 7 bases at J, with 25 bases between the two ends. CDR1 is WNHNN, CDR2 SYGVQD, per germline (reference sequence). Here immunoSEQ multiplex PCR was the method, and the copy in TCRdb shows in-frame clones only, minus some. This sample yields roughly 76,000 clones, of which just under 95% are seen a single time; less than 6% belongs to the top ten. The chain has TRBV10-1 and TRBJ2-7; tentatively, D is TRBD2 (5 bases). Sequencing input: blood. The TCR comes from a woman under 30 in good health. The CDR3 DNA reads TGCGCCAGCAGCGGACTCGACAAAACGCACTACGATGAGCAGTACTTC. Its protein product is CASSGLDKTHYDEQYF.